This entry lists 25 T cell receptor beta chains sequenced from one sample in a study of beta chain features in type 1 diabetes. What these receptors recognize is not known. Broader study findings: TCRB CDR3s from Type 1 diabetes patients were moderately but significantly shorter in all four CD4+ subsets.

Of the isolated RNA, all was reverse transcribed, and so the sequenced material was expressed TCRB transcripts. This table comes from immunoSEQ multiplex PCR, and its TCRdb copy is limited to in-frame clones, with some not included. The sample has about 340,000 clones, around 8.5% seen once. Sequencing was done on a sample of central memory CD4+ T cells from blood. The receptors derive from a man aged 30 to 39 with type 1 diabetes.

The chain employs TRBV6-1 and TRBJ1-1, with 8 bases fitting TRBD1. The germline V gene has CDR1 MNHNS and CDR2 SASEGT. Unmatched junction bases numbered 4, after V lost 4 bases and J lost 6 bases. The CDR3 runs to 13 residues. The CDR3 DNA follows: TGTGCCAGCAGTGTGACGGACAGGGCTGAAGCTTTCTTT. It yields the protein CASSVTDRAEAFF.

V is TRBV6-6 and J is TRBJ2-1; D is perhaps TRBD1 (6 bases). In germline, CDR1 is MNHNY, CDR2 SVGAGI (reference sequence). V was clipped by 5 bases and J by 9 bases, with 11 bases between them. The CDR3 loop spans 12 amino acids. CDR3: CASSPTGFEQFF. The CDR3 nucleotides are TGTGCCAGCAGTCCTACAGGGTTTGAGCAGTTCTTC.

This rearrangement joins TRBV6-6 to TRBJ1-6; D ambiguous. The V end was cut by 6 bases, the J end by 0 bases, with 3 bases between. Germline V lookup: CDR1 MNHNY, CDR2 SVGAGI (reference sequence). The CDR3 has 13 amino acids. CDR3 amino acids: CASSSSYNSPLHF. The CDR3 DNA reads TGTGCCAGCAGCAGCTCCTATAATTCACCCCTCCACTTT.

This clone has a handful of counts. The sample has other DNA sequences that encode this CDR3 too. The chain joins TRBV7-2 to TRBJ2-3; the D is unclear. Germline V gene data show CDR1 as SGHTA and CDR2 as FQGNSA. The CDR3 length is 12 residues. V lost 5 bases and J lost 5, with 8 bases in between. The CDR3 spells CASSLGVDTQYF. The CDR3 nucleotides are TGTGCCAGCAGCCTAGGTGTAGATACGCAGTATTTT.

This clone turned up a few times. CDR3 amino acids: CSARPGPEPFF. CDR3 nucleotide sequence: TGCAGTGCGAGACCGGGCCCGGAACCGTTCTTC. The gene calls are TRBV20-1 and TRBJ2-1; D gene ambiguous. Germline CDR1 is DFQATT and CDR2 is SNEGSKA (reference sequence). This CDR3 spans 11 amino acids. With 6 bases removed from V and 15 bases from J, the gap between germline ends came to 18 bases.

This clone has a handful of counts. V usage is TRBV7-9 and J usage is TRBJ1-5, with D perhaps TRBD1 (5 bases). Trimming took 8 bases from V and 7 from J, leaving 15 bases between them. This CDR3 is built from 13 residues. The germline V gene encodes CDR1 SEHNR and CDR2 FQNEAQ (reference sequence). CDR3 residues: CASSTGQWQPQHF. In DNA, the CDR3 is TGTGCCAGCTCCACAGGTCAGTGGCAGCCCCAGCATTTT. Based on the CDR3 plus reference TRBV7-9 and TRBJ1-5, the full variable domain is DTGVSQNPRHKITKRGQNVTFRCDPISEHNRLYWYRQTLGQGPEFLTYFQNEAQLEKSRLLSDRFSAERPKGSFSTLEIQRTEQGDSAMYLCASSTGQWQPQHFGDGTRLSIL.

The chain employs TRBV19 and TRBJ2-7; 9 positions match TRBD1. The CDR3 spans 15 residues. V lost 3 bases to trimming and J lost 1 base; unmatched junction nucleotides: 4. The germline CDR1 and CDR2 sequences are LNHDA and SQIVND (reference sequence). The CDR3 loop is CASSIAGTGSYEQYF. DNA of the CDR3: TGTGCCAGTAGTATCGCGGGGACAGGGTCCTACGAGCAGTACTTC.

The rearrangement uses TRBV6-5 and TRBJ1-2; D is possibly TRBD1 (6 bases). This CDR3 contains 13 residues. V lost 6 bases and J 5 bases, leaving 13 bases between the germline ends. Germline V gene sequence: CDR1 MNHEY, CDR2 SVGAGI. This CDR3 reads CASSPGHQYGYTF. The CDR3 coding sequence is TGTGCCAGCAGCCCGGGACATCAATATGGCTACACCTTC.

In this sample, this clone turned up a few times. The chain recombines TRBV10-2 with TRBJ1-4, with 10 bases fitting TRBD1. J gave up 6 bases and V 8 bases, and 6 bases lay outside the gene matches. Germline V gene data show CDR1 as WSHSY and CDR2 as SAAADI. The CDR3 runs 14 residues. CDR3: CASRPGTGDEKLFF. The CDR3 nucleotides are TGCGCCAGCCGTCCGGGGACAGGGGATGAAAAACTGTTTTTT.

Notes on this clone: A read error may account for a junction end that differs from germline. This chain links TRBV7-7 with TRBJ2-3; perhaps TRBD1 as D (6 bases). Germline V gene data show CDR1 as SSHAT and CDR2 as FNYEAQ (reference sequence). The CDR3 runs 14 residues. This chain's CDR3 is CASSSGQKFDTQYF. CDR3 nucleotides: TGTGCTAGCAGCTCGGGACAAAAGTTCGATACGCAGTATTTT.

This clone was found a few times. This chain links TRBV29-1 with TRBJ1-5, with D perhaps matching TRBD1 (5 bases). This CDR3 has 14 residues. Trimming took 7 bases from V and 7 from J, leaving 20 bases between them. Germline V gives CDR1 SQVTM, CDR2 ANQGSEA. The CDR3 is CSGEAEFQGQPQHF. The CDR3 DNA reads TGCAGCGGTGAGGCTGAATTCCAGGGACAGCCCCAGCATTTT.

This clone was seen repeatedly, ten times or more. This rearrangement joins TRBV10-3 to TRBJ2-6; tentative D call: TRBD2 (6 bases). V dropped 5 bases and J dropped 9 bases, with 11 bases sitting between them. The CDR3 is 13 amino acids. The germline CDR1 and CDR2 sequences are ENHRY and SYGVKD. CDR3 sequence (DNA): TGTGCCATCAGTCACGGGGAGGTCAACGTCCTGACTTTC. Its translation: CAISHGEVNVLTF.

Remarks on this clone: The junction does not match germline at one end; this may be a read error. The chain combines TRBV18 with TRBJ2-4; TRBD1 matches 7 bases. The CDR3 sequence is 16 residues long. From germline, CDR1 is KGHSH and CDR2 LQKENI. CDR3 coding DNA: TGTGCCAGCTCGCCACCGGGACAGCTAGCCAAAAACATTCAGTACTTC. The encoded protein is CASSPPGQLAKNIQYF.

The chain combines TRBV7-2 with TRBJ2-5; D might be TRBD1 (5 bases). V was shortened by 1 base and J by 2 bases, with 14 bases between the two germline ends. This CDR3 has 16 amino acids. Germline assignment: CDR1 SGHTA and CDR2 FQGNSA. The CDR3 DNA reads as TGTGCCAGCAGCTTAGTCCCGACAGCAACACAAGAGACCCAGTACTTC. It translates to CASSLVPTATQETQYF.

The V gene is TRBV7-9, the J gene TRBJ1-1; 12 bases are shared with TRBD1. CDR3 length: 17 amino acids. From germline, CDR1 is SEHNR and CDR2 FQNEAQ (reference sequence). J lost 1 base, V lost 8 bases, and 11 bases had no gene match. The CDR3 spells CASVPGTGGAGNTEAFF. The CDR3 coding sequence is TGTGCCAGCGTACCCGGGACAGGGGGCGCAGGGAACACTGAAGCTTTCTTT. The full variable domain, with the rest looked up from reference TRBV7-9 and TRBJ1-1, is DTGVSQNPRHKITKRGQNVTFRCDPISEHNRLYWYRQTLGQGPEFLTYFQNEAQLEKSRLLSDRFSAERPKGSFSTLEIQRTEQGDSAMYLCASVPGTGGAGNTEAFFGQGTRLTVV.

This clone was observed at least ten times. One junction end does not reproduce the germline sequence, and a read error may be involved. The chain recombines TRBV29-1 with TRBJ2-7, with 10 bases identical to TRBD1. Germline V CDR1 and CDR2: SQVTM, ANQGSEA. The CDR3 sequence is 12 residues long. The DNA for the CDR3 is TGCAGCGTGGAGACAGGGGGCTACGGGCAGTACTTC. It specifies CSVETGGYGQYF.

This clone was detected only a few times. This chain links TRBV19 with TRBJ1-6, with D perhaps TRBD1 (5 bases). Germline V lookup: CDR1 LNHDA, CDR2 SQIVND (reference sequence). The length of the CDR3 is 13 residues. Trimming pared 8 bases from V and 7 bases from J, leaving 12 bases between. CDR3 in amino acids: CASGDEINSPLHF. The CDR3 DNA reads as TGTGCCAGTGGGGACGAAATAAATTCACCCCTCCACTTT.

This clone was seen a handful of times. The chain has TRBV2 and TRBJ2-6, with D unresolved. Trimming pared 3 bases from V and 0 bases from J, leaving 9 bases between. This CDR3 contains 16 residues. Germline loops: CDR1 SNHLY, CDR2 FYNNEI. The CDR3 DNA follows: TGTGCCAGCAGTGAGGCAGCGTTCTCTGGGGCCAACGTCCTGACTTTC. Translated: CASSEAAFSGANVLTF. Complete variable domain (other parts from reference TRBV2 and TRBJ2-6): EPEVTQTPSHQVTQMGQEVILRCVPISNHLYFYWYRQILGQKVEFLVSFYNNEISEKSEIFDDQFSVERPDGSNFTLKIRSTKLEDSAMYFCASSEAAFSGANVLTFGAGSRLTVL.

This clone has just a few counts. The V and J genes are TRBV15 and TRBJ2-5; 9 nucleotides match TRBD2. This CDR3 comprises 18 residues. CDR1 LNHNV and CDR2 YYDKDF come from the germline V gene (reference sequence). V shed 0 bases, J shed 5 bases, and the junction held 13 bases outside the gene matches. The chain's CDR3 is CATSRDPASGAPWETQYF. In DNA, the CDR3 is TGTGCCACCAGCAGAGATCCGGCTAGCGGGGCCCCATGGGAGACCCAGTACTTC.

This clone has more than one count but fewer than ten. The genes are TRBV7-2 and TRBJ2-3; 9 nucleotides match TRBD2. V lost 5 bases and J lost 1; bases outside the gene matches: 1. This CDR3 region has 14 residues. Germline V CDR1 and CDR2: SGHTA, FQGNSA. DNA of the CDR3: TGTGCCAGCAGCCCTAGCGGGGGCACAGATACGCAGTATTTT. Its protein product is CASSPSGGTDTQYF.

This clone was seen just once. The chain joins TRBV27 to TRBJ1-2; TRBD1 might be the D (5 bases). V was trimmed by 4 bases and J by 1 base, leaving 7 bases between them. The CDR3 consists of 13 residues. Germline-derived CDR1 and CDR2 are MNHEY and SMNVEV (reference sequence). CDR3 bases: TGTGCCAGCAGTTACGACAGTAACTATGGCTACACCTTC. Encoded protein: CASSYDSNYGYTF.

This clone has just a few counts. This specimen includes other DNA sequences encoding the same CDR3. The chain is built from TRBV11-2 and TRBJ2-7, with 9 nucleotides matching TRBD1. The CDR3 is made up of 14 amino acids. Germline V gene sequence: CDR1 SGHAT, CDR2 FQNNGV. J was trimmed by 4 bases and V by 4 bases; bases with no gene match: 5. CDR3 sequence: CASSWDRDGYEQYF. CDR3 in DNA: TGTGCCAGCAGCTGGGACAGGGACGGGTACGAGCAGTACTTC.

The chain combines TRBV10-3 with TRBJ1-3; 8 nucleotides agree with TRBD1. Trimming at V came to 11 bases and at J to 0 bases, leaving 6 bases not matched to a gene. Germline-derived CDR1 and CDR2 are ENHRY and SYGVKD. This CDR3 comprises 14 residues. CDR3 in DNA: TGTGCCTCATCCGGGACAGGCTCTGGAAACACCATATATTTT. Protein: CASSGTGSGNTIYF.

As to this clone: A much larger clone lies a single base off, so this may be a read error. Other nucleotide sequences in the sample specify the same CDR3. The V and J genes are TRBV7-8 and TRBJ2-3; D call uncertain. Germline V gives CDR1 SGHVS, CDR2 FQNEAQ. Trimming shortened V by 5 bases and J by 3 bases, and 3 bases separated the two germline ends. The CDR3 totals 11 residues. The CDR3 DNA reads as TGTGCCAGCAGCCTGACAGATACGCAGTATTTT. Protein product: CASSLTDTQYF.

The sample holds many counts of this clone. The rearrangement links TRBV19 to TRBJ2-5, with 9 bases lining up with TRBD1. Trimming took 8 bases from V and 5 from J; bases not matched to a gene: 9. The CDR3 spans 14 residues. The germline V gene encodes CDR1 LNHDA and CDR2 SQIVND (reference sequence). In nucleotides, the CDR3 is TGTGCCAGTCGGAGGGGACAGGGAGAGGAGACCCAGTACTTC. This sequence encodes CASRRGQGEETQYF. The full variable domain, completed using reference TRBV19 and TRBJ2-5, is DGGITQSPKYLFRKEGQNVTLSCEQNLNHDAMYWYRQDPGQGLRLIYYSQIVNDFQKGDIAEGYSVSREKKESFPLTVTSAQKNPTAFYLCASRRGQGEETQYFGPGTRLLVL.